The rows below give T cell receptor beta chains drawn from one sample of a study of T cell changes during pregnancy in multiple sclerosis. Generated by immunoSEQ multiplex PCR, the TCRdb table keeps only in-frame clones and is missing some. Among about 36,000 clones listed, more than 70% were seen once. Material: CD4+ T cells from peripheral blood mononuclear cells, obtained in the first trimester of pregnancy. The source of these receptors is a female donor with multiple sclerosis, enrolled in a pregnancy study. Both conserved end residues are part of each CDR3. Each record gives: CDR3 protein, J gene, V gene, clone size. Where a row states a size, it is once, few, many or the class of an expanded clone; other rows omit it.

CASSQGDRGSEAFF TRBJ1-1 TRBV14 NA
CAIKLQGEAFF TRBJ1-1 TRBV10-3 NA
CASREEGAKEKLFF TRBJ1-4 TRBV5-1 NA
CASSETDGNTIYF TRBJ1-3 TRBV19 NA
CAWSRRQTEAFF TRBJ1-1 TRBV30 NA
CASSIAGGQPQHF TRBJ1-5 TRBV19 NA
CASSSGQYEQYF TRBJ2-7 TRBV28 NA
CASRLKAGWYF TRBJ2-5 TRBV28 NA
CASSIGGSGSHFNQPQHF TRBJ1-5 TRBV19 NA
CASSLVAVGANVLTF TRBJ2-6 TRBV11-2 once
CASSQTAMNTEAFF TRBJ1-1 TRBV6-4 NA
CASSPDRSDEQYF NA TRBV18 NA
CASSIARVGGSEAFF TRBJ1-1 TRBV7-2 NA
CASSLVRQLKNIQYF TRBJ2-4 TRBV7-9 NA
CASSFRQGTDTQYF TRBJ2-3 TRBV5-1 NA
CASSLLAGGPYEQYF TRBJ2-7 TRBV27 NA
CSARTGREAFF TRBJ1-1 TRBV20-1 few
CASRGRWDQPQHF TRBJ1-5 TRBV19 NA
CASSPSFIAGRAFKQFF TRBJ2-1 TRBV18 NA
CASSIGGLNTEAFF TRBJ1-1 TRBV19 NA
CASSSQGAGNTEAFF TRBJ1-1 TRBV7-2 NA
CSVGSGRASNEQFF TRBJ2-1 TRBV29-1 NA
CASSRDVQEFTDTQYF TRBJ2-3 TRBV10-3 NA
CASLRTGNTGELFF TRBJ2-2 TRBV6-1 NA
CASSVYNSNQPQHF TRBJ1-5 TRBV6-1 NA
CASSHPGGGTNEKLFF TRBJ1-4 TRBV7-9 NA
CASTSLRGTAGGYTF TRBJ1-2 TRBV6-5 NA
CASSDYPHQETQYF TRBJ2-5 TRBV6-1 NA
CASSPSRTSEDTQYF TRBJ2-3 TRBV18 NA
CASSDSHSISGLTYEQYF TRBJ2-7 TRBV2 NA
CASSSGDLNTEAFF TRBJ1-1 TRBV5-1 NA
CATSRGDAGANVLTF TRBJ2-6 TRBV15 NA
CASSLVDEQFF TRBJ2-1 TRBV5-4 NA
CASSEQYSGNTIYF TRBJ1-3 TRBV10-2 NA
CASSSRTGPNTGELFF TRBJ2-2 TRBV7-3 NA
CASRPLGGGEAFF TRBJ1-1 TRBV28 once
CASSSSGRDTDTQYF TRBJ2-3 TRBV7-3 NA
CASSPRQGRGNEQFF TRBJ2-1 TRBV27 NA
CASSRGEGSYEQYF TRBJ2-7 TRBV5-4 few
CASSLTGALYGYTF TRBJ1-2 TRBV5-8 NA
CATTAPGTDTQYF TRBJ2-3 TRBV28 NA
CAWSQETGGWDYGYTF TRBJ1-2 TRBV30 NA
CAIGGQGTDTQYF TRBJ2-3 TRBV10-3 NA
CASSFGGPANTEAFF TRBJ1-1 TRBV7-9 NA
CASSPTGGTGNTIYF TRBJ1-3 TRBV5-6 once
CASSVDGGYNSPLHF TRBJ1-6 TRBV9 NA
CASSSAGTYEQYF TRBJ2-7 TRBV6-5 once
CASSGPLGAGQDPEAFF TRBJ1-1 TRBV10-2 NA
CASSMSGGLGTEAFF TRBJ1-1 TRBV19 NA
CASSPSPGVGEQFF TRBJ2-1 TRBV27 NA
CASSDLYGYTF TRBJ1-2 TRBV25-1 NA
CASSSLGGPGSTGELFF TRBJ2-2 TRBV5-1 NA
CASSKVGVGQGRFVTEAFF TRBJ1-1 TRBV21-1 NA
CASSFKGGAEAFF TRBJ1-1 TRBV7-9 NA